The clone carrying this T cell receptor (beta chain) was observed many times. Its antigen is unknown. The CDR3 consists of 13 residues. Germline V gene sequence: CDR1 SQVTM, CDR2 ANQGSEA. Trimming shortened V by 4 bases and J by 3 bases, and 13 bases separated the two germline ends. This sample is drawn from a study of CD8 T cells in ankylosing spondylitis. General study points: Among TCR beta sequences, a motif of fewer than 10 highly homologous variants appeared characteristic of ankylosing spondylitis blood. Existing reports had already noted some motif variants in reactive arthritis synovial fluid and blood. As reported, disease-linked clones showed significant enrichment in matched ankylosing spondylitis synovial fluid. Disease-linked clones had a CD8+ phenotype and relatively low frequency in peripheral blood.

For TCR beta, libraries came from quantitative 5'-RACE with molecular barcodes. TCRdb fed the 5' RACE reads into MiXCR, producing one record per CDR3 protein. The sample shows some 700,000 distinct CDR3 sequences, under 20% of them seen only once. The rearrangement joins TRBV29-1 to TRBJ2-7; the D gene is possibly TRBD2 (6 bases). The TCR originated in a male donor with ankylosing spondylitis. Source material: blood, either unsorted or a sorted T cell fraction (not recorded which). Written as DNA, the CDR3 is TGCAGCGTTGGGGACTGGGGGTTCTACGAGCAGTACTTC. Translated: CSVGDWGFYEQYF.